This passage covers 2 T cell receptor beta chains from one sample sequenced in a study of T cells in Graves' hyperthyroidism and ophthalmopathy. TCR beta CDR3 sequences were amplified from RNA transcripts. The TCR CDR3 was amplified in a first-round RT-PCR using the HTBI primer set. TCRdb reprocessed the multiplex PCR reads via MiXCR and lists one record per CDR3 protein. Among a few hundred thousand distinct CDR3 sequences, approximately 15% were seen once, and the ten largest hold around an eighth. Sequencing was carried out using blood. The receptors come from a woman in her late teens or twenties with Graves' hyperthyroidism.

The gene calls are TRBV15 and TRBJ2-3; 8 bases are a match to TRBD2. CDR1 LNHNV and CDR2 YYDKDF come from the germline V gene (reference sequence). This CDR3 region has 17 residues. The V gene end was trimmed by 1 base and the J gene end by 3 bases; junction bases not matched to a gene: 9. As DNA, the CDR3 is TGTGCCACCAGCAGAGTTGCACGGGGGGGCGAAACAGATACGCAGTATTTT. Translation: CATSRVARGGETDTQYF. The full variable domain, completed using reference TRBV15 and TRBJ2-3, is DAMVIQNPRYQVTQFGKPVTLSCSQTLNHNVMYWYQQKSSQAPKLLFHYYDKDFNNEADTPDNFQSRRPNTSFCFLDIRSPGLGDTAMYLCATSRVARGGETDTQYFGPGTRLTVL.

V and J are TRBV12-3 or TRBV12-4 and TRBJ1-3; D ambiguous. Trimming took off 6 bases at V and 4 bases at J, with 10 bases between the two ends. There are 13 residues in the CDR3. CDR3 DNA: TGTGCCAGCAGCCCCTTTTCAGGAAACACCATATATTTT. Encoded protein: CASSPFSGNTIYF.